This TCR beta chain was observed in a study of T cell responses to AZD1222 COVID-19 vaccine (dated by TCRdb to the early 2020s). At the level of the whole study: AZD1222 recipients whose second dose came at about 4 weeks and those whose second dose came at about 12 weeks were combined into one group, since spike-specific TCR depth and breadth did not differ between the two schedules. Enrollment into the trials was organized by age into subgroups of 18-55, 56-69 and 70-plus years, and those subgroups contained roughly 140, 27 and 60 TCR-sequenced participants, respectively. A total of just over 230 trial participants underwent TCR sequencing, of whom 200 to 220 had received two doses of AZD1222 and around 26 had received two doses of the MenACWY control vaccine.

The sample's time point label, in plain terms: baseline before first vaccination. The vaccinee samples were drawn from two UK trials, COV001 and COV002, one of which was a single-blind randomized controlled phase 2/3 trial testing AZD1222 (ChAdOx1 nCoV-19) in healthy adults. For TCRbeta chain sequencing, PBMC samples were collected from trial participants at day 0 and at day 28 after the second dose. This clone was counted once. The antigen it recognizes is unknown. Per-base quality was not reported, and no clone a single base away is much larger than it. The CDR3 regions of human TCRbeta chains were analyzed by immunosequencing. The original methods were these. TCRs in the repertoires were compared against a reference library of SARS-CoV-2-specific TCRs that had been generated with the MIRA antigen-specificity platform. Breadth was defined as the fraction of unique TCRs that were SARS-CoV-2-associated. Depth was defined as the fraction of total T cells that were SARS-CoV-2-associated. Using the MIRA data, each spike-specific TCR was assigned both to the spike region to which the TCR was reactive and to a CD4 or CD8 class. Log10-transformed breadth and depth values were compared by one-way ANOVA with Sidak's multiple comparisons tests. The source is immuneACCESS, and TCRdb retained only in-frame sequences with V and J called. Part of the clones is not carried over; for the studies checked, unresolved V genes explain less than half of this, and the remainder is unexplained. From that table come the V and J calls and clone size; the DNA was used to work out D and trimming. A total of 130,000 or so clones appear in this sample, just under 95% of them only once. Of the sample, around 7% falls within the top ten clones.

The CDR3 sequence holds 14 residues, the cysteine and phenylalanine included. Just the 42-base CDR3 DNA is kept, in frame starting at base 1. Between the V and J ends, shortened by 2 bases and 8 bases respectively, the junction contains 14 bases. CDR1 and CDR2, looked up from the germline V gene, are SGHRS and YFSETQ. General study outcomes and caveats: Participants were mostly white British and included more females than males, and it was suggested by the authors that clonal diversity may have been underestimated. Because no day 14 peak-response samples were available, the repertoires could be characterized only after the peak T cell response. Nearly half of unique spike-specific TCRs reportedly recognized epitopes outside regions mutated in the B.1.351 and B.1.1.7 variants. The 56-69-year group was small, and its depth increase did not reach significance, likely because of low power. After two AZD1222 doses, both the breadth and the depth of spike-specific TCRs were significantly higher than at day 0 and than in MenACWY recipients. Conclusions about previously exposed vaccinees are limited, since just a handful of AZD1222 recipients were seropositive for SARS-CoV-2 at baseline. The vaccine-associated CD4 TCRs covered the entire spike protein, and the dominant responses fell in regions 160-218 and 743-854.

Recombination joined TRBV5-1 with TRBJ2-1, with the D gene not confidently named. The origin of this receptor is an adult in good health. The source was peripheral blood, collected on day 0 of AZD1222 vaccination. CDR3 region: CASSLEAHLDEQFF. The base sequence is TGCGCCAGCAGCTTAGAAGCCCACCTTGATGAGCAGTTCTTC.